This T cell receptor beta chain stems from a study of cytomegalovirus exposure and HLA in healthy donors. The study, taken as a whole, reports: The study listed 164 cytomegalovirus-associated TCR beta chains. The later analysis indicated that the majority of CMV-associated TCR beta chains appeared HLA-restricted.

Comments on this clone: Its matching antigen is unknown.

13 Jbeta primers and 60 Vbeta primers were used for the PCR. Per the original methods: Unique TCR beta chains numbered around 80 million in a later analysis, with roughly 10 million shared. Clones were sequenced by immunoSEQ multiplex PCR, and TCRdb holds only the in-frame ones, with some missing. That table is the source of V, J and clone size, and D and trimming were worked out from the DNA. The sample has roughly 120,000 clones; over 60% are singletons. CDR3 size: 15 residues. The trim removed 2 bases at V and 4 bases at J, leaving 7 bases unmatched. Germline V gives CDR1 MDHEN, CDR2 SYDVKM. The chain recombines TRBV28 with TRBJ1-1; 7 positions agree with TRBD1. The TCR was taken from a man aged 25 to 40 in good health and CMV-seropositive. Sequenced material: PBMCs. CDR3 sequence: CASSLAPDRVTEAFF. CDR3 sequence (DNA): TGTGCCAGCAGTTTAGCCCCCGACAGGGTCACTGAAGCTTTCTTT.